These 23 T cell receptor beta chains were sequenced from one sample in a study of OX40 agonist ivuxolimab in advanced cancers. Some clones are missing from TCRdb's copy, which holds only in-frame ones; the method was immunoSEQ multiplex PCR. The sample contains approximately 73,000 clones, 85% to 90% of which appear only once. Sequenced here: CD4+ or CD8+ T cells sorted from blood, sampled in a trial of the OX40 agonist ivuxolimab. The source is an adult with an advanced solid tumor such as melanoma, head and neck, liver or kidney cancer.

This chain uses TRBV7-9 with TRBJ2-5; D is undetermined. V was pared by 1 base and J by 7 bases, with 7 bases between. This CDR3 contains 12 residues. Germline V gene lookup returns CDR1 SEHNR and CDR2 FQNEAQ (reference sequence). For the CDR3, the DNA is TGTGCCAGCAGCTTAGGGGTTGGGACCCAGTACTTC. Amino acid sequence: CASSLGVGTQYF.

The sample holds one count of this clone. The chain combines TRBV6-1 with TRBJ2-1; 7 nucleotides match TRBD2. Per the germline V gene, CDR1 is MNHNS and CDR2 is SASEGT. The CDR3 runs to 14 residues. V was pared by 4 bases and J by 0 bases, with 0 bases of the junction left unmatched. CDR3 in DNA: TGTGCCAGCAGTGGCGGGAGCTCCTACAATGAGCAGTTCTTC. Its translation: CASSGGSSYNEQFF.

The V and J genes are TRBV28 and TRBJ2-7, with 8 bases that match TRBD1. The junction had 10 bases not matched to a gene; V was cut back by 5 bases and J by 1 base. CDR3 length: 16 amino acids. Germline loops: CDR1 MDHEN, CDR2 SYDVKM. DNA for the CDR3: TGTGCCAGCAGTACGACCGGGACAGGATTTTCCTACGAGCAGTACTTC. Its translation: CASSTTGTGFSYEQYF.

The rearrangement links TRBV30 to TRBJ2-1; the D gene is possibly TRBD1 (6 bases). The CDR3 is 14 amino acids. V was cut by 0 bases and J by 3 bases, with 9 bases left in between. CDR1 and CDR2 (germline): GTSNPN, SVGIG (reference sequence). The CDR3 DNA reads as TGTGCCTGGAGTGTCTCCAGGGGCTACAATGAGCAGTTCTTC. It specifies CAWSVSRGYNEQFF.

The V and J genes are TRBV29-1 and TRBJ2-1, with TRBD2 matching 8 bases. The trim removed 2 bases at V and 15 bases at J, leaving 6 bases unmatched. Germline CDR1 reads SQVTM; CDR2 reads ANQGSEA. The CDR3 runs 11 residues. Here the CDR3 reads CSVELLREAFF. CDR3 bases: TGCAGCGTTGAATTGTTGCGGGAGGCGTTCTTC.

The chain couples TRBV30 to TRBJ1-1, with D tentatively TRBD1 (6 bases). Germline loops: CDR1 GTSNPN, CDR2 SVGIG (reference sequence). CDR3 length: 14 residues. V lost 8 bases and J lost 0, with 16 bases in between. Here the CDR3 reads CALGQHPMNTEAFF. CDR3 sequence (DNA): TGTGCCCTCGGACAGCACCCCATGAACACTGAAGCTTTCTTT.

The chain carries TRBV27 and TRBJ2-1, with 8 bases aligning to TRBD2. V lost 3 bases and J lost 3; bases outside the gene matches: 4. There are 15 residues in the CDR3. Germline assignment: CDR1 MNHEY and CDR2 SMNVEV (reference sequence). DNA for the CDR3: TGTGCCAGCAGTTTTATAGCGGGACACTACAATGAGCAGTTCTTC. Protein sequence: CASSFIAGHYNEQFF.

The CDR3 sequence is CASSPPGQPNTEAFF. CDR3 nucleotide sequence: TGTGCCAGCAGTCCCCCGGGCCAACCCAACACTGAAGCTTTCTTT. The chain combines TRBV6-5 with TRBJ1-1; no reliable D call. Trimming cost V 5 bases and J 2 bases, with 15 bases left between them. Per the germline V gene, CDR1 is MNHEY and CDR2 is SVGAGI. The CDR3 has 15 residues.

The chain couples TRBV29-1 to TRBJ1-5, with D unresolved. Germline CDR1 is SQVTM and CDR2 is ANQGSEA. The CDR3 has 13 amino acids. The V and J ends lost 2 bases and 6 bases respectively, with 11 bases between them. The CDR3 region has the DNA TGCAGCGTTGAATCAGTGGTAGGTCAGCCCCAGCATTTT. This sequence encodes CSVESVVGQPQHF.

The rearrangement uses TRBV27 and TRBJ2-2; 13 bases match TRBD2. V shed 2 bases, J shed 6 bases, and the junction held 3 bases outside the gene matches. The germline gives CDR1 MNHEY, CDR2 SMNVEV (reference sequence). CDR3 length: 16 residues. The CDR3: CASSLPGLAGAGELFF. The CDR3 DNA is TGTGCCAGCAGTTTACCCGGACTAGCGGGAGCCGGGGAGCTGTTTTTT.

This CDR3 is CASSYGVQTSETQYF. CDR3 DNA: TGTGCCAGCAGTTACGGTGTACAGACCTCGGAGACCCAGTACTTC. V gene TRBV6-6 combines with J gene TRBJ2-5; D is unresolved. CDR3 length: 15 amino acids. CDR1 and CDR2 from the germline V gene are MNHNY and SVGAGI (reference sequence). Trimming shortened V by 2 bases and J by 5 bases, and 15 bases separated the two germline ends.

The chain carries TRBV28 and TRBJ1-4; D may be TRBD1 (5 bases). CDR1 MDHEN and CDR2 SYDVKM come from the germline V gene. This CDR3 region has 13 residues. V was trimmed by 6 bases and J by 5 bases, leaving 10 bases between them. This CDR3 is CASSRVANEKLFF. CDR3 DNA: TGTGCCAGCAGCAGGGTAGCCAATGAAAAACTGTTTTTT.

This clone has a single count. The rearrangement joins TRBV7-6 to TRBJ1-4, with TRBD1 matching 9 bases. Germline-derived CDR1 and CDR2 are SGHVS and FNYEAQ. This CDR3 spans 16 amino acids. Trimming cost V 2 bases and J 7 bases; bases outside gene matches: 8. CDR3 nucleotide sequence: TGTGCCAGCAGCTTACGCGCTCCGACAGGGGGTGAAAAACTGTTTTTT. Encoded protein: CASSLRAPTGGEKLFF.

J is TRBJ2-7 and V is TRBV10-1; TRBD1 might be the D (5 bases). CDR3 length equals 13 residues. Germline V gene data show CDR1 as WNHNN and CDR2 as SYGVQD (reference sequence). Trimming pared 2 bases from V and 2 bases from J, leaving 7 bases between. The CDR3 DNA reads TGCGCCAGCAGTGAGGCAGGGACCTACGAGCAGTACTTC. Translation: CASSEAGTYEQYF.

The rearrangement uses TRBV19 and TRBJ2-3; 8 bases agree with TRBD2. V was pared by 9 bases and J by 4 bases, with 9 bases of the junction left unmatched. CDR1 is LNHDA and CDR2 is SQIVND in the germline V gene (reference sequence). The CDR3 is made up of 14 amino acids. This chain's CDR3 is CASGGAGGADTQYF. CDR3 bases: TGTGCCAGCGGGGGGGCGGGAGGTGCAGATACGCAGTATTTT.

The V call is TRBV11-2, the J call TRBJ2-1, with TRBD1 matching 10 bases. CDR3 length: 16 residues. Germline assignment: CDR1 SGHAT and CDR2 FQNNGV. Trimming at V came to 1 base and at J to 9 bases, leaving 9 bases not matched to a gene. CDR3 bases: TGTGCCAGCAGCTTAGGACCCGACAGGGGGCGAGGTGAGCAGTTCTTC. Translating it yields CASSLGPDRGRGEQFF.

The gene calls are TRBV5-6 and TRBJ2-7; D gene unclear. The length of the CDR3 is 15 residues. Germline CDR1 and CDR2: SGHDT and YYEEEE. Trimming took off 0 bases at V and 0 bases at J, with 10 bases between the two ends. For the CDR3, the DNA is TGTGCCAGCAGCTTGGCCGGGTTTCGCTCCTACGAGCAGTACTTC. The encoded protein is CASSLAGFRSYEQYF. The full variable domain, with the rest looked up from reference TRBV5-6 and TRBJ2-7, is DAGVTQSPTHLIKTRGQQVTLRCSPKSGHDTVSWYQQALGQGPQFIFQYYEEEERQRGNFPDRFSGHQFPNYSSELNVNALLLGDSALYLCASSLAGFRSYEQYFGPGTRLTVT.

The gene calls are TRBV11-2 and TRBJ2-7, with 8 bases matching TRBD2. CDR1 is SGHAT, CDR2 FQNNGV, per germline. This CDR3 is built from 14 residues. Unmatched junction bases numbered 17, after V lost 6 bases and J lost 13 bases. CDR3 nucleotide sequence: TGTGCCAGCAGACCCGGCGGAGCGGGGGTCGCTAGTTACTTC. This encodes CASRPGGAGVASYF.

This clone was seen a handful of times. The chain combines TRBV30 with TRBJ1-1; D gene unclear. The V end was cut by 0 bases, the J end by 11 bases, with 13 bases between. This CDR3 is built from 12 residues. Germline CDR1 GTSNPN, CDR2 SVGIG (reference sequence). The CDR3 DNA sequence: TGTGCCTGGAGTGTAACTTCTCAGGCGGCTTTCTTT. Translation: CAWSVTSQAAFF.

The chain carries TRBV29-1 and TRBJ2-1; D not certain. Germline V CDR1 and CDR2: SQVTM, ANQGSEA. V lost 0 bases, J lost 5 bases, and 5 bases lay in between. The CDR3 has 12 amino acids. DNA of the CDR3: TGCAGCGTTGAAGAGGAAAACAATGAGCAGTTCTTC. It codes for CSVEEENNEQFF.

The chain couples TRBV6-1 to TRBJ2-1; 7 bases fit TRBD2. The V and J ends lost 3 bases and 15 bases, in that order; junction bases with no gene match: 8. This CDR3 contains 12 residues. CDR1 MNHNS and CDR2 SASEGT come from the germline V gene. CDR3 residues: CASSETGLDWFF. Written as DNA, the CDR3 is TGTGCCAGCAGTGAGACTGGACTAGATTGGTTCTTC.

V is TRBV7-9 and J is TRBJ2-7; TRBD2 matches 9 bases. Germline values: CDR1 SEHNR, CDR2 FQNEAQ (reference sequence). J gave up 2 bases and V 3 bases, and 5 bases lay outside the gene matches. This CDR3 is built from 15 residues. CDR3 amino acids: CASSFSSGVTYEQYF. CDR3 bases: TGTGCCAGCAGCTTTTCTAGCGGGGTTACCTACGAGCAGTACTTC.

This clone is categorized as medium-sized (0.01 to 0.1%). The chain links TRBV4-1 to TRBJ2-7; 8 positions agree with TRBD2. V was clipped by 1 base and J by 3 bases; unmatched bases: 8. The CDR3 length is 16 residues. CDR1 and CDR2 from the germline V gene are MGHRA and YSYEKL. The CDR3 loop is CASSQASGSAVYEQYF. The CDR3 bases are TGCGCCAGCAGCCAAGCTAGCGGGTCAGCAGTCTACGAGCAGTACTTC.